This T cell receptor (beta chain) derives from a study of siplizumab effects on memory and regulatory T cells. Study-level results: Siplizumab significantly decreased alloreactive sequences from unstimulated CD4+ memory cells. Proliferating Tregs' suppressive function in siplizumab cultures went unconfirmed.

Approximately 10^5 TCR templates were assayed per sample. The table came from immunoSEQ multiplex PCR; TCRdb's copy has only in-frame clones and leaves some out. The table shows about 72,000 clones, with roughly nine tenths occurring only once. There are a few counts of this clone. The antigen is undetermined. Germline loops: CDR1 SGDLS, CDR2 YYNGEE. Between the trimmed V and J ends, which lost 0 bases and 0 bases, there was a span of 9 bases. There are 15 residues in the CDR3. The sample consisted of CD8+ T cells sorted from blood. The chain couples TRBV9 to TRBJ1-1; D not certain. This TCR was sampled from a human donor in good health. For the CDR3, the DNA is TGTGCCAGCAGCGTAGCTGAGGCACTGAACACTGAAGCTTTCTTT. Translated, it gives CASSVAEALNTEAFF.